This is a list of T cell receptor beta chains from one sample in a study of cytomegalovirus exposure and HLA in healthy donors. Produced via immunoSEQ multiplex PCR; TCRdb's table is partial and in-frame only. This table has roughly 150,000 clones, 55% to 70% appearing once. The sequencing input was PBMCs. All receptors derive from a woman under 40 in good health and CMV-seropositive. Both conserved end residues are part of each CDR3. D genes are given only for firm matches. Clone size is shown for a subset of rows, as once, few, many or a class of expanded clone.

cdr3_nt: TGTGCCAGCAGTGCAGGTGGCGAGCAGTACTTC
cdr3_aa: CASSAGGEQYF
clone_size: NA
d_call: NA
j_call: TRBJ2-7
v_call: TRBV2

cdr3_nt: TGTGCCAGCAGCATGGGACAGGGGAGTGAAAAACTGTTTTTT
cdr3_aa: CASSMGQGSEKLFF
clone_size: NA
d_call: TRBD1
j_call: TRBJ1-4
v_call: TRBV11-2

cdr3_nt: TGTGCCAGCAGCTTGGCGTACGAGCAGTACTTC
cdr3_aa: CASSLAYEQYF
clone_size: NA
d_call: NA
j_call: TRBJ2-7
v_call: TRBV5-8

cdr3_nt: TGTGCCAGCAGCTTGTTGTCAACAGATACGCAGTATTTT
cdr3_aa: CASSLLSTDTQYF
clone_size: NA
d_call: NA
j_call: TRBJ2-3
v_call: TRBV13

cdr3_nt: TGCGCCAGCAGCCCGGAGGGATTAGGTGAAAAACTGTTTTTT
cdr3_aa: CASSPEGLGEKLFF
clone_size: NA
d_call: NA
j_call: TRBJ1-4
v_call: TRBV4-1

cdr3_nt: TGTGCCAGCAGCGCCCTAATGGGGCATACGCAGTATTTT
cdr3_aa: CASSALMGHTQYF
clone_size: NA
d_call: NA
j_call: TRBJ2-3
v_call: TRBV6-6

cdr3_nt: TGTGCCAGCTCATGGGGACAAATAGAGGGCACTGAAGCTTTCTTT
cdr3_aa: CASSWGQIEGTEAFF
clone_size: NA
d_call: NA
j_call: TRBJ1-1
v_call: TRBV18

cdr3_nt: TGCAGCGTTGAAGGAACTAGCGGTGGGGCCGGGGAGCTGTTTTTT
cdr3_aa: CSVEGTSGGAGELFF
clone_size: NA
d_call: TRBD2
j_call: TRBJ2-2
v_call: TRBV29-1

cdr3_nt: TGCGCCAGCAGCCAGAGGGGACAAGAGCAGTTCTTC
cdr3_aa: CASSQRGQEQFF
clone_size: few
d_call: NA
j_call: TRBJ2-1
v_call: TRBV5-1

cdr3_nt: TGTGCCTGGGGCCTTGGGGACACCACCTCCTACGAGCAGTACTTC
cdr3_aa: CAWGLGDTTSYEQYF
clone_size: NA
d_call: NA
j_call: TRBJ2-7
v_call: TRBV30

cdr3_nt: TGTGCCAGCACTGACCCCCGGGTATCTGAAGCTTTCTTT
cdr3_aa: CASTDPRVSEAFF
clone_size: few
d_call: NA
j_call: TRBJ1-1
v_call: TRBV28

cdr3_nt: TGTGCCGGACGGACAGGGGCGTCTAACGAGCAGTACTTC
cdr3_aa: CAGRTGASNEQYF
clone_size: once
d_call: TRBD1
j_call: TRBJ2-7
v_call: TRBV30

cdr3_nt: TGTGCCAGCAGTCTGGGACAGGGGAGCGGATATGGCTACACCTTC
cdr3_aa: CASSLGQGSGYGYTF
clone_size: NA
d_call: TRBD1
j_call: TRBJ1-2
v_call: TRBV6-5

cdr3_nt: TGTGCCAGCAGCCTGACTAGCTTCCGCGAGCAGTACTTC
cdr3_aa: CASSLTSFREQYF
clone_size: NA
d_call: TRBD2
j_call: TRBJ2-7
v_call: TRBV7-2

cdr3_nt: TGTGCCAGCAGTTCTGCGAATGAGCAGTTCTTC
cdr3_aa: CASSSANEQFF
clone_size: once
d_call: NA
j_call: TRBJ2-1
v_call: TRBV28

cdr3_nt: TGTGCCAGTAGTATATATAGTGAAAAACTGTTTTTT
cdr3_aa: CASSIYSEKLFF
clone_size: NA
d_call: NA
j_call: TRBJ1-4
v_call: TRBV19

cdr3_nt: TGCGCCAGCAGCACAGCTAGCACAGATACGCAGTATTTT
cdr3_aa: CASSTASTDTQYF
clone_size: NA
d_call: NA
j_call: TRBJ2-3
v_call: TRBV10-1

cdr3_nt: TGTGCCAGCAGGACATGGACAGGCCAAGAGACCCAGTACTTC
cdr3_aa: CASRTWTGQETQYF
clone_size: NA
d_call: TRBD1
j_call: TRBJ2-5
v_call: TRBV2

cdr3_nt: TGTGCCAGCACCGCGGGGGGGCGCGAGCAGTTCTTC
cdr3_aa: CASTAGGREQFF
clone_size: NA
d_call: TRBD2
j_call: TRBJ2-1
v_call: TRBV2

cdr3_nt: TGTGCCAGCAGCCGAGGGACAAGCACAGATACGCAGTATTTT
cdr3_aa: CASSRGTSTDTQYF
clone_size: NA
d_call: NA
j_call: TRBJ2-3
v_call: TRBV7-9

cdr3_nt: TGTGCCAGCAGTTCGGGACAGTTGGCCACTAATGAAAAACTGTTTTTT
cdr3_aa: CASSSGQLATNEKLFF
clone_size: NA
d_call: TRBD1
j_call: TRBJ1-4
v_call: TRBV6-5

cdr3_nt: TGTGCCACTAGGTACGGGACTCTCGGTTCGTATGGCTACACCTTC
cdr3_aa: CATRYGTLGSYGYTF
clone_size: NA
d_call: NA
j_call: TRBJ1-2
v_call: TRBV10-3

cdr3_nt: TGTGCCAGCAGCCCTAGGGGAGGGGCGAGCACTGAAGCTTTCTTT
cdr3_aa: CASSPRGGASTEAFF
clone_size: NA
d_call: NA
j_call: TRBJ1-1
v_call: TRBV9

cdr3_nt: TGTGCCAGCAGCTTAGGACTAGCGGGGGGCCGGATGGAGCAGTACTTC
cdr3_aa: CASSLGLAGGRMEQYF
clone_size: many
d_call: TRBD2
j_call: TRBJ2-7
v_call: TRBV5-6

cdr3_nt: TGTGCCAGCAGCTTAGCCTCCCTGTTTCAGGTCTACAATGAGCAGTTCTTC
cdr3_aa: CASSLASLFQVYNEQFF
clone_size: NA
d_call: NA
j_call: TRBJ2-1
v_call: TRBV7-8

cdr3_nt: TGTGCCAGCAGTGTTCCGGGGGGGCAAGAGACCCAGTACTTC
cdr3_aa: CASSVPGGQETQYF
clone_size: NA
d_call: TRBD2
j_call: TRBJ2-5
v_call: TRBV25-1

cdr3_nt: TGCGCCAGCATGCCGGTACTGAAGAACACCGGGGAGCTGTTTTTT
cdr3_aa: CASMPVLKNTGELFF
clone_size: NA
d_call: NA
j_call: TRBJ2-2
v_call: TRBV4-1

cdr3_nt: TGTGCCACGGCCGGGACAGGGGGTCCAGGCTACACCTTC
cdr3_aa: CATAGTGGPGYTF
clone_size: NA
d_call: NA
j_call: TRBJ1-2
v_call: TRBV21-1

cdr3_nt: TGTGCCAGCAGCGGACAGGGACTCACAGATACGCAGTATTTT
cdr3_aa: CASSGQGLTDTQYF
clone_size: NA
d_call: NA
j_call: TRBJ2-3
v_call: TRBV9

cdr3_nt: TGCGCCAGCAGCCAAGATGGAGCGGGACTGGGCACCGGGGAGCTGTTTTTT
cdr3_aa: CASSQDGAGLGTGELFF
clone_size: NA
d_call: TRBD2
j_call: TRBJ2-2
v_call: TRBV4-1

cdr3_nt: TGTGCCAGCAGTTACTCCCGGACAGGAGCCTACGAGCAGTACTTC
cdr3_aa: CASSYSRTGAYEQYF
clone_size: NA
d_call: TRBD1
j_call: TRBJ2-7
v_call: TRBV6-5

cdr3_nt: TGTGCCAGTAGTACTACAGCTTACTACAATGAGCAGTTCTTC
cdr3_aa: CASSTTAYYNEQFF
clone_size: few
d_call: NA
j_call: TRBJ2-1
v_call: TRBV19

cdr3_nt: TGTGCCAGCAGTGAAGACAGCCGAGATGGCTACACCTTC
cdr3_aa: CASSEDSRDGYTF
clone_size: NA
d_call: NA
j_call: TRBJ1-2
v_call: TRBV6-1

cdr3_nt: TGTGCCAGCAGTTTTTCGTCCAGGGGCCTCAATCAGCCCCAGCATTTT
cdr3_aa: CASSFSSRGLNQPQHF
clone_size: few
d_call: NA
j_call: TRBJ1-5
v_call: TRBV28

cdr3_nt: TGCGCCAGCACCTTGACAGGGGTGAACGAGCAGTACTTC
cdr3_aa: CASTLTGVNEQYF
clone_size: NA
d_call: TRBD1
j_call: TRBJ2-7
v_call: TRBV5-1

cdr3_nt: TGTGCCAGCAGCCAGACCCATCTATGGACAGACTACCATGAGCAGTTCTTC
cdr3_aa: CASSQTHLWTDYHEQFF
clone_size: few
d_call: NA
j_call: TRBJ2-1
v_call: TRBV11-3

cdr3_nt: TGTGCCAGCAGCTTAGCGGGGACTTCAGATACGCAGTATTTT
cdr3_aa: CASSLAGTSDTQYF
clone_size: NA
d_call: NA
j_call: TRBJ2-3
v_call: TRBV7-2

cdr3_nt: TGTGCCAGCAGTTATACCGGGTCCTCCCACTACGAGCAGTACTTC
cdr3_aa: CASSYTGSSHYEQYF
clone_size: NA
d_call: NA
j_call: TRBJ2-7
v_call: TRBV6-5

cdr3_nt: TGTGCCAGCAGCTTGGAGCCCGAACAGAGCACTGAAGCTTTCTTT
cdr3_aa: CASSLEPEQSTEAFF
clone_size: NA
d_call: NA
j_call: TRBJ1-1
v_call: TRBV5-8

cdr3_nt: TGTGCCAGCAGCTTCACTGGGGGGGATAGGCAGCCCCAGCATTTT
cdr3_aa: CASSFTGGDRQPQHF
clone_size: NA
d_call: NA
j_call: TRBJ1-5
v_call: TRBV7-8

cdr3_nt: TGCGCCAGCTCCATCCTAGCGGGGGGCCCTTACAATGAGCAGTTCTTC
cdr3_aa: CASSILAGGPYNEQFF
clone_size: NA
d_call: TRBD2
j_call: TRBJ2-1
v_call: TRBV5-1

cdr3_nt: TGTGCCAGCAGTGATTTTCCCCAGGTCTATGGCTACACCTTC
cdr3_aa: CASSDFPQVYGYTF
clone_size: NA
d_call: NA
j_call: TRBJ1-2
v_call: TRBV2